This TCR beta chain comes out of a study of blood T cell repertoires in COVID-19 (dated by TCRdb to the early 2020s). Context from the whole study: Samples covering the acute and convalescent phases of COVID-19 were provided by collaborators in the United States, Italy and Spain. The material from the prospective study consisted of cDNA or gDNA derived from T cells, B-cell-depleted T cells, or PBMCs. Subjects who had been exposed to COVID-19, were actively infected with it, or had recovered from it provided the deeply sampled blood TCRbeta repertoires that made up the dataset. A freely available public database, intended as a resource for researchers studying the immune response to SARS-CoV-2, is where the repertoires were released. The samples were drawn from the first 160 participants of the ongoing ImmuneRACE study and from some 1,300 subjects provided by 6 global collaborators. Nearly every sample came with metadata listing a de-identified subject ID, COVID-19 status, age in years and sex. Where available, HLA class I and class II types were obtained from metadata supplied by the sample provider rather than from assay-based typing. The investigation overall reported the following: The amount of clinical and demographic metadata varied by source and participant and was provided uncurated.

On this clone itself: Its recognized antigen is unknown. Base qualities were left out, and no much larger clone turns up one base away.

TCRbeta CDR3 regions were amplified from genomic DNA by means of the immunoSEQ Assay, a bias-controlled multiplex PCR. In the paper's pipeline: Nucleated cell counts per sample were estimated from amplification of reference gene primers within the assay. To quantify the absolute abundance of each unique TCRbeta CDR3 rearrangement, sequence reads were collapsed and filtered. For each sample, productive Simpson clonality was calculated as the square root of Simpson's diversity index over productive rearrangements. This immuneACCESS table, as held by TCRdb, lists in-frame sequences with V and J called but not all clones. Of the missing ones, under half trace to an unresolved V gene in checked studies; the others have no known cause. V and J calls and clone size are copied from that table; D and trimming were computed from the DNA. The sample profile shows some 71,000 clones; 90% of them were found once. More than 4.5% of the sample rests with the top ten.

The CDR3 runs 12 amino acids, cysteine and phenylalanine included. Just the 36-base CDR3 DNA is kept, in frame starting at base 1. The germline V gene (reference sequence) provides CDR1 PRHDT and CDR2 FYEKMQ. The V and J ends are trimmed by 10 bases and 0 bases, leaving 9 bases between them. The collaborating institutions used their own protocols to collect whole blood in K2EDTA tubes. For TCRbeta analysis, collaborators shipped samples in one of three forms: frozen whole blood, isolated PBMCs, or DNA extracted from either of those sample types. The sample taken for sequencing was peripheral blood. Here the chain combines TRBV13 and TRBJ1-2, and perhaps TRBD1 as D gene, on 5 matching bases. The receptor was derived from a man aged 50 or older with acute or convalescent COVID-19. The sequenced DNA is TGTGCCACTCGGGGGACTAACTATGGCTACACCTTC. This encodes CATRGTNYGYTF.